These 7 T cell receptor beta chains originate from one sample sequenced in a study of graft-versus-host responses after intestinal transplantation. The table came from immunoSEQ multiplex PCR; TCRdb's copy has only in-frame clones and leaves some out. The sample yields about 93,000 clones, 85% to 95% seen once. These receptors have no identified antigens. This specimen consisted of unstimulated CD8+ T cells sorted from spleen or lymph node cells, obtained before intestinal transplant. The receptors stem from a human donor who received an intestinal transplant.

A few counts support this clone. The chain combines TRBV2 with TRBJ2-7; 7 bases line up with TRBD1. The CDR3 has 13 amino acids. With 7 bases clipped from V and 5 bases from J, the junction kept 8 bases outside the gene matches. Germline CDR1 SNHLY, CDR2 FYNNEI. The CDR3 loop is CASMGDRDDEQYF. The DNA of the CDR3 is TGTGCCAGCATGGGAGACAGGGACGACGAGCAGTACTTC.

CDR3 sequence reads: CASSSPAQGMNYGYTF. CDR3 nucleotide sequence: TGTGCCAGCAGCTCCCCCGCCCAGGGGATGAACTATGGCTACACCTTC. The chain is built from TRBV13 and TRBJ1-2, with D maybe TRBD1 (6 bases). The CDR3 is 16 amino acids. Germline V gene lookup returns CDR1 PRHDT and CDR2 FYEKMQ (reference sequence). The V end lost 4 bases, the J end lost 2 bases, and 17 bases lay between the germline ends.

The chain is built from TRBV10-2 and TRBJ2-1; D perhaps matches TRBD2 (8 bases). This CDR3 contains 17 residues. The V gene lost 7 bases and the J gene lost 2 bases, with 21 bases spanning the gap. CDR1 WSHSY and CDR2 SAAADI come from the germline V gene. CDR3 loop: CASKGALPGLAYNEQFF. DNA for the CDR3: TGCGCCAGCAAGGGGGCATTACCGGGACTAGCCTACAATGAGCAGTTCTTC.

The chain's CDR3 is CASSLAYESNNEQFF. In DNA form, the CDR3 reads TGTGCCAGCAGCTTGGCCTATGAATCTAACAATGAGCAGTTCTTC. This chain joins TRBV5-6 and TRBJ2-1, with unresolved D. The CDR3 is 15 residues long. Trimming pared 0 bases from V and 5 bases from J, leaving 12 bases between. Germline CDR1 and CDR2: SGHDT and YYEEEE.

The CDR3 DNA reads as TGTGCCAGCAGTGTTACGACTTCCGGGGAGCTGTTTTTT. It is translated as CASSVTTSGELFF. The rearrangement uses TRBV2 and TRBJ2-2; D unresolved. The length of the CDR3 is 13 residues. From germline, CDR1 is SNHLY and CDR2 FYNNEI. V was clipped by 4 bases and J by 6 bases, with 9 bases between them.

The chain employs TRBV4-1 and TRBJ2-1, with TRBD2 as a possible D gene (6 bases). The CDR3 extends over 16 amino acids. V lost 4 bases and J 0 bases, leaving 13 bases between the germline ends. Germline V gene sequence: CDR1 MGHRA, CDR2 YSYEKL. The CDR3 nucleotides read TGCGCCAGCAGCCTGGCGGGGAATCCCTCCTACAATGAGCAGTTCTTC. This encodes CASSLAGNPSYNEQFF.

V gene TRBV4-1 combines with J gene TRBJ2-5; TRBD2 matches 8 bases. The CDR3 runs 16 residues. Germline CDR1 reads MGHRA; CDR2 reads YSYEKL. Losses at the gene ends were 0 bases for V and 5 bases for J; bases not matched to a gene: 8. CDR3 DNA: TGCGCCAGCAGCCAAGAACCTAGCGGGTGGGGGGAGACCCAGTACTTC. Encoded protein: CASSQEPSGWGETQYF.